These T cell receptor beta chains were read from a single sample in a study of a mutant IDH1 vaccine in newly diagnosed glioma. The data were produced by immunoSEQ multiplex PCR, yet TCRdb's version contains in-frame clones alone and is incomplete. This table has tens of thousands of clones, 80% to 90% appearing once. Antigen specificity for these receptors is unknown. Here the sequenced sample was PBMCs, taken from a glioma patient whose treatment included an IDH1 peptide vaccine. The source of these receptors is a man in his forties with glioma. The CDR3 runs from the conserved cysteine through the conserved F or W. A D gene is named only where the DNA matches it firmly. For some rows the clone size is stated as once, few or many, or as a class when expanded; others skip it.

J	D	size	V	DNA	CDR3
TRBJ2-1	-	-	TRBV9	TGTGCCAGCAGGGAAGGTCCGTACAATGAGCAGTTCTTC	CASREGPYNEQFF
TRBJ1-1	-	-	TRBV2	TGTGCCAGCAGTGACCAGGGTCGGGGCACTGAAGCTTTCTTT	CASSDQGRGTEAFF
TRBJ1-6	TRBD1	-	TRBV12-5	TGTGCTAGTGGTTCAGGGACAGGGCTTCTTGGATCCTATAATTCACCCCTCCACTTT	CASGSGTGLLGSYNSPLHF
TRBJ1-1	-	-	TRBV7-6	TGTGCCAGCAGCGCGACACTCGGACGGGAGAACACTGAAGCTTTCTTT	CASSATLGRENTEAFF
TRBJ2-1	TRBD2	-	TRBV19	TGTGCCAGTACCCGCCTAGCGGTCATACCGAGCTCCTACAATGAGCAGTTCTTC	CASTRLAVIPSSYNEQFF
TRBJ1-1	TRBD1	-	TRBV5-1	TGCGCCAGCAGCTTGAACCAGGGGGCGGTGAACACTGAAGCTTTCTTT	CASSLNQGAVNTEAFF
TRBJ2-4	TRBD2	once	TRBV11-2	TGTGCCAGCAGCGTACGACTAGCGGCGATAGCCAAAAACATTCAGTACTTC	CASSVRLAAIAKNIQYF
TRBJ1-2	TRBD1	-	TRBV5-4	TGTGCCAGCAGGTCCGGGACAGGGAATCACTTTGGCTACACCTTC	CASRSGTGNHFGYTF
TRBJ1-1	-	-	TRBV7-9	TGTGCCAGCAGCCCGGAGGGGGAGATCACTGAAGCTTTCTTT	CASSPEGEITEAFF
TRBJ1-6	-	-	TRBV7-8	TGTGCCAGCAGCTTGCAGTATAATTCACCCCTCCACTTT	CASSLQYNSPLHF
TRBJ1-1	-	-	TRBV6-5	TGTGCCAGCTTTAGGGCTTTCTTT	CASFRAFF
TRBJ1-1	TRBD1	-	TRBV28	TGTGCCAGCAGTCAGGGGACAGGAGATGAAGCTTTCTTT	CASSQGTGDEAFF
TRBJ2-2	-	-	TRBV7-3	TGTGCCAGCAGCTCCACCGGGACAACAACCGGGGAGCTGTTTTTT	CASSSTGTTTGELFF
TRBJ1-1	-	-	TRBV7-9	TGTGCCAGCAGCCCACTCCAAGGGGCTGAAGCTTTCTTT	CASSPLQGAEAFF
TRBJ1-2	-	once	TRBV27	TGTGCCAGCAGTTTATCGGGAGGGGGACTCCCTAACTATGGCTACACCTTC	CASSLSGGGLPNYGYTF
TRBJ2-1	TRBD2	-	TRBV18	TGTGCCAGCTCGCCCCTCGCGGGGGAACCCTACAATGAGCAGTTCTTC	CASSPLAGEPYNEQFF
TRBJ2-7	-	-	TRBV27	TGTGCCAGCAGTTTTTATCGGGGAGCCTACGAGCAGTACTTC	CASSFYRGAYEQYF